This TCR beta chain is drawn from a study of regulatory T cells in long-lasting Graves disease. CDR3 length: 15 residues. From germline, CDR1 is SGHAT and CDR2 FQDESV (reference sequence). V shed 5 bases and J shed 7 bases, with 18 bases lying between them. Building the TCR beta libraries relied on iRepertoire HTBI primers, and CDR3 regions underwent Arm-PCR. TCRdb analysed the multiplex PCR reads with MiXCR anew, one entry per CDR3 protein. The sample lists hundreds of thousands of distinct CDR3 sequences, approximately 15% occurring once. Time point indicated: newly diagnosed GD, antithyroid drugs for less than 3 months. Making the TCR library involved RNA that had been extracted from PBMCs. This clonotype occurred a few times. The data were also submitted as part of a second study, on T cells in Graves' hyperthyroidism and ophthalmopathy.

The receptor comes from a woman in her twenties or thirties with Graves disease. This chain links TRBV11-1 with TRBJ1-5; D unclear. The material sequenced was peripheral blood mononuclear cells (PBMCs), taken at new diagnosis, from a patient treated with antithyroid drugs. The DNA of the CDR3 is TGTGCCAGCAGCCCCGAGGAGGGCTTCGGCCAGCCCCAGCATTTT. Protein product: CASSPEEGFGQPQHF.